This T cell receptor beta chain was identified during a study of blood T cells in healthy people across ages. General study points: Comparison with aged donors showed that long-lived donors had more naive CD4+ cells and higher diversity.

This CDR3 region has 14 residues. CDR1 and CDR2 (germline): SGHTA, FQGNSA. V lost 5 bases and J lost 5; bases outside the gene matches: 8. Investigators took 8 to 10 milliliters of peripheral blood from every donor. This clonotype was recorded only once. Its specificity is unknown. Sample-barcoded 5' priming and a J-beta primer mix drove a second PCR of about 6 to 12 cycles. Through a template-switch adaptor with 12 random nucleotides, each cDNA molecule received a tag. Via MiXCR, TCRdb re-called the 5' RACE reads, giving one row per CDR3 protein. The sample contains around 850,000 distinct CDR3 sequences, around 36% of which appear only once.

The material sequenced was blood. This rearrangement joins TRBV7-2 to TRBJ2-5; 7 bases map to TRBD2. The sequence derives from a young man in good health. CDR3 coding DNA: TGTACCAGCAGCCGACGGACTAGGTCGGAGACCCAGTACTTC. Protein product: CTSSRRTRSETQYF.